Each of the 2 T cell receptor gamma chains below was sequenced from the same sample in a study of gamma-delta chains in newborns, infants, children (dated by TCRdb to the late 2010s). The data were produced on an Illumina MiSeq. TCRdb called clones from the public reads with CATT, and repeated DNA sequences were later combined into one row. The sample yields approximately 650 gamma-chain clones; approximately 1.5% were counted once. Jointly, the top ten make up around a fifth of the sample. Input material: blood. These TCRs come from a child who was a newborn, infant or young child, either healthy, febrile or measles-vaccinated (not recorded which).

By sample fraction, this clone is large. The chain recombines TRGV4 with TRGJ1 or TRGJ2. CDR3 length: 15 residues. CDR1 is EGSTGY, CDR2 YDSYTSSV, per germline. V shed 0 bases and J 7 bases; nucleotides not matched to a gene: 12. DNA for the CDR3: TGTGCCACCTGGGATGGGCTTCCCCGAGGATATAAGAAACTCTTT. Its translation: CATWDGLPRGYKKLF.

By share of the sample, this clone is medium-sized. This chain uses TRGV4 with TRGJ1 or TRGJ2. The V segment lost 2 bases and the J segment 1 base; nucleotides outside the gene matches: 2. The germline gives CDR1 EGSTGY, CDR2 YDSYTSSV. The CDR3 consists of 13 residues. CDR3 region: CATWDVNYYKKLF. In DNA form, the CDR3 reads TGTGCCACCTGGGATGTAAATTATTATAAGAAACTCTTT.